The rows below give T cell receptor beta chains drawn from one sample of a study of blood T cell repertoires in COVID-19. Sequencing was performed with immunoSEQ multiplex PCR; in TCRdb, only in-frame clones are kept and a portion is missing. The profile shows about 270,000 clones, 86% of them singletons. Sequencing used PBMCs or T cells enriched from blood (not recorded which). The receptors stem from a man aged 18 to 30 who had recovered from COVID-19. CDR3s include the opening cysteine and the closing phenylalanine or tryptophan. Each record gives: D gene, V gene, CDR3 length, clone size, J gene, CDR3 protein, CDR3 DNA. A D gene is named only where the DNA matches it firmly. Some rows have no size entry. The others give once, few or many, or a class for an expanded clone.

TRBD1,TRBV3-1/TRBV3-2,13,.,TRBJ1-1,CASSLRTGRQAFF,TGTGCCAGCAGCCTCCGGACAGGCCGACAAGCTTTCTTT
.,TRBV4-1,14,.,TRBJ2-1,CASSQDVFSYEQFF,TGCGCCAGCAGCCAAGACGTGTTTTCTTATGAGCAGTTCTTC
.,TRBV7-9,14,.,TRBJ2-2,CASSLDLRTGELFF,TGTGCCAGCAGCTTAGATTTGAGGACCGGGGAGCTGTTTTTT
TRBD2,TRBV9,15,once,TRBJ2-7,CASSVSSGRPGEQYF,TGTGCCAGCAGCGTAAGTAGCGGGAGGCCGGGGGAGCAGTACTTC
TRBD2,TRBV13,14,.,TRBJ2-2,CANSKRGSTGELFF,TGTGCCAATTCAAAGCGGGGGAGCACCGGGGAGCTGTTTTTT
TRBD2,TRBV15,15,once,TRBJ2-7,CATSRDSGAPSEQYF,TGTGCCACCAGCAGAGATAGCGGGGCACCCTCCGAGCAGTACTTC
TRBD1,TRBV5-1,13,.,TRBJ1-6,CASSWDRDSPLHF,TGCGCCAGCAGCTGGGACAGGGATTCACCCCTCCACTTT
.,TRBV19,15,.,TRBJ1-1,CASSTPAGQNTEAFF,TGTGCCAGTAGTACCCCCGCAGGTCAGAACACTGAAGCTTTCTTT
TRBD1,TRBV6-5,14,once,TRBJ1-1,CASSTGGENTEAFF,TGTGCCAGCAGTACAGGGGGCGAGAACACTGAAGCTTTCTTT
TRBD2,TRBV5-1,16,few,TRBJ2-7,CASSLVPGLAGSEQYF,TGCGCCAGCAGCTTGGTCCCGGGACTAGCGGGCTCGGAGCAGTACTTC
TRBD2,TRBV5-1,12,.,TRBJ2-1,CASSIREGEQFF,TGCGCCAGCAGCATCCGGGAGGGTGAGCAGTTCTTC
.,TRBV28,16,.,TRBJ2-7,CASTKEFRPLSTEQYF,TGTGCCAGCACCAAGGAGTTCCGCCCATTGTCTACCGAGCAGTACTTC
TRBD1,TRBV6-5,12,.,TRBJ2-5,CASSWDRQTQYF,TGTGCCAGCAGTTGGGACAGACAGACCCAGTACTTC
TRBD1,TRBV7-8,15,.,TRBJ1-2,CASSLRSGGDYGYTF,TGTGCCAGCAGCTTAAGGTCAGGGGGCGACTATGGCTACACCTTC
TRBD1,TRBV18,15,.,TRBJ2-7,CASSPRDRSSYEQYF,TGTGCCAGCTCACCACGGGACAGGAGCTCCTACGAGCAGTACTTC
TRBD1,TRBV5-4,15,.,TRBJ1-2,CASSFEPGTDYGYTF,TGTGCCAGCAGCTTTGAACCCGGGACAGACTATGGCTACACCTTC